The present T cell receptor (beta chain) was sequenced within a study of blood T cells in healthy people across ages. Study-wide points: Bulk PBMC profiling left naive and antigen-experienced comparisons inconclusive. Estimates drawn from one million T cells were deemed to understate diversity.

This clonotype was counted a few times. Its antigen is unknown. This CDR3 has 13 residues. Trimming left V 2 bases short and J 7 bases short, with 12 bases between. Germline V gives CDR1 LGHNA, CDR2 YSLEER. Next came a second PCR, run for about 7 to 12 cycles, which used a sample-barcoded 5' primer along with a J-beta primer mix. A template-switch adaptor that had 12 random nucleotides put a tag on each cDNA molecule. Each single sample gave us at least 2.5 million CDR3-containing paired-end reads. TCRdb analysed the 5' RACE reads with MiXCR anew, one entry per CDR3 protein. The sample carries roughly 800,000 distinct CDR3 sequences, 55% to 75% recorded once.

This TCR derives from a young man in good health. The material sequenced was blood. The rearrangement uses TRBV4-3 and TRBJ2-7, with unresolved D. DNA for the CDR3: TGCGCCAGCAGCCAACGTTTTGGGGTGGAGCAGTACTTC. This codes for CASSQRFGVEQYF.